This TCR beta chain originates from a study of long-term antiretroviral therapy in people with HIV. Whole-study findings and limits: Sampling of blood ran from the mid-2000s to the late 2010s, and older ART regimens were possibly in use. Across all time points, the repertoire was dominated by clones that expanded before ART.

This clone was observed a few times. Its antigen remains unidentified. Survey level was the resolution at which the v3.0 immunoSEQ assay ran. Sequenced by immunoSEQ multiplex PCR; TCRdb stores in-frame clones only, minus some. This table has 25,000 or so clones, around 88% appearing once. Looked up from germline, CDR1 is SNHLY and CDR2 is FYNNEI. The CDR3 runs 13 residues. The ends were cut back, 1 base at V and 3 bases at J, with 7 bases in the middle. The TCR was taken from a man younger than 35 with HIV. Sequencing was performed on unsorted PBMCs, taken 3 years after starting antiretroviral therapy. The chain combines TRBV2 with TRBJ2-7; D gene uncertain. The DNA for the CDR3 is TGTGCCAGCAGTGAAGGTAGGGTCTACGAGCAGTACTTC. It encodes CASSEGRVYEQYF.